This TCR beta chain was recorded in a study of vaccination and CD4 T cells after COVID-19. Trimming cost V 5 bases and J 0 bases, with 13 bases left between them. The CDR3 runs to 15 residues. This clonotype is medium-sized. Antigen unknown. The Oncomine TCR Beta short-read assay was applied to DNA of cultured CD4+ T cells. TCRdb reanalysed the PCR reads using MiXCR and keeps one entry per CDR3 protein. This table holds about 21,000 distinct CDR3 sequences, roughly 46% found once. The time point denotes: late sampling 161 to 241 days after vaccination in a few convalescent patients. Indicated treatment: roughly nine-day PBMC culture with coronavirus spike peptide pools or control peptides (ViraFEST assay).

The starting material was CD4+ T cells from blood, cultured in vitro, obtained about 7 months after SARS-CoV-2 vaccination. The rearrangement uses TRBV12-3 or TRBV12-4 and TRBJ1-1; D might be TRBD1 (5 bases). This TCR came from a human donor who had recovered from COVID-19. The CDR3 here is CASSLRWGMNTEAFF. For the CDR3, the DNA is TGTGCCAGCAGTCTCCGGTGGGGGATGAACACTGAAGCTTTCTTT.